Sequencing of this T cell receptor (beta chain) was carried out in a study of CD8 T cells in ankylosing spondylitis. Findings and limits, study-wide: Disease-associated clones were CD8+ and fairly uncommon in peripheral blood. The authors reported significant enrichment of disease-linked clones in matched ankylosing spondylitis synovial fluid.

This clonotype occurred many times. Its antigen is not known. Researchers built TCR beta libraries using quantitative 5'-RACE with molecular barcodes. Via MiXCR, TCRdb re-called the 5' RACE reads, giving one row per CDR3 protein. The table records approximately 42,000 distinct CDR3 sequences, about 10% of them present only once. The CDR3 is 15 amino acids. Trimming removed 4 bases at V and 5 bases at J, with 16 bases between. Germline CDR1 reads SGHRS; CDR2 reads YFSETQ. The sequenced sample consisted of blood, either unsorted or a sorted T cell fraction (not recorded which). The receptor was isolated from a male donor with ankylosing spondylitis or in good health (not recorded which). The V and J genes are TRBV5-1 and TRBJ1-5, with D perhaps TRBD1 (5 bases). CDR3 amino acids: CASSLGGEWDQPQHF. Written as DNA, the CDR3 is TGCGCCAGCAGCCTAGGAGGGGAATGGGATCAGCCCCAGCATTTT.